The source of this TCR beta chain is a study of blood T cell repertoires in COVID-19. Study context: COVID-19 samples from acute and convalescent phases originated in the United States, Italy and Spain. The analysed material was cDNA or gDNA that came from T cells, B-cell-depleted T cells, or PBMCs.

As originally analysed: Amplification from reference gene primers served as the basis for estimated nucleated cell counts. Clones were sequenced by immunoSEQ multiplex PCR, and TCRdb holds only the in-frame ones, with some missing. From that table come the V and J calls and clone size; the DNA was used to work out D and trimming. Counted here are about 240,000 clones, 86% occurring once; the ten biggest clones make up 12%. V lost 4 bases and J 3 bases, leaving 13 bases between the germline ends. CDR1 is SGHRS and CDR2 is YFSETQ in the germline V gene. This CDR3 has 15 amino acids. The source of this sequence is a man at least 80 years old with acute or convalescent COVID-19. The sequenced material came from peripheral blood. The J gene is TRBJ2-2, the V gene TRBV5-1; D perhaps matches TRBD2 (5 bases). DNA for the CDR3: TGCGCCAGCAGCAGCAGTTCGCGGGACACCGGGGAGCTGTTTTTT. Translating it yields CASSSSSRDTGELFF.